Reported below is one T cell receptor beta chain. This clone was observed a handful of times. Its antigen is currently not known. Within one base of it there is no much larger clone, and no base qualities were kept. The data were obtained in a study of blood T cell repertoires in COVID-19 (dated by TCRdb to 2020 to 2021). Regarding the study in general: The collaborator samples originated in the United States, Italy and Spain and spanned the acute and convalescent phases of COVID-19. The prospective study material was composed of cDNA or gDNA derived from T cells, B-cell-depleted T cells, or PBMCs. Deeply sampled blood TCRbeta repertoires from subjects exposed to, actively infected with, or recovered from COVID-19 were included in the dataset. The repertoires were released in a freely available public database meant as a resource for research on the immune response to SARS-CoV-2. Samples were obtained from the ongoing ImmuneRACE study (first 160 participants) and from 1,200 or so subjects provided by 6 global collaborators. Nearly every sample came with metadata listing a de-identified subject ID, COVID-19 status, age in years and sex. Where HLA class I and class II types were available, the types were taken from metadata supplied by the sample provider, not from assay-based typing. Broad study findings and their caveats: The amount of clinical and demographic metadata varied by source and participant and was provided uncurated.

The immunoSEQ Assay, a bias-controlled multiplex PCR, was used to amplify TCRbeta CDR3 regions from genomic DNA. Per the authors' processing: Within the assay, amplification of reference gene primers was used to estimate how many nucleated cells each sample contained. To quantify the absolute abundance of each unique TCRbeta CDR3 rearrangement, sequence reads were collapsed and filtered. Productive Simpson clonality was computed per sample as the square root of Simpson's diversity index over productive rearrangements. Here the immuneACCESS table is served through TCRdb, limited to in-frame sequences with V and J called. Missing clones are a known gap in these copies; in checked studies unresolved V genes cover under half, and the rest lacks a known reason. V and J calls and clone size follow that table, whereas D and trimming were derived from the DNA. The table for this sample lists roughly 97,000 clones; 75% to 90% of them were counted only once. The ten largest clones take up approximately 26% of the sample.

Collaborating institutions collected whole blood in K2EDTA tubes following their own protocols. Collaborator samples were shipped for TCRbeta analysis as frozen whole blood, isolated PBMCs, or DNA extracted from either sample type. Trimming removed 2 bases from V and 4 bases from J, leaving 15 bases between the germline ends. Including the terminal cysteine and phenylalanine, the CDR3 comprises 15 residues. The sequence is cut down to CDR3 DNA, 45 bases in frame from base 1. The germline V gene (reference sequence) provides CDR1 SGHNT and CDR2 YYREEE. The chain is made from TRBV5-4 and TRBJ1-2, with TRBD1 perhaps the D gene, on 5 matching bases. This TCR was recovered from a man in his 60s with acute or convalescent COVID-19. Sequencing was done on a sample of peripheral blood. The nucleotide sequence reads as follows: TGTGCCAGCAGCTTAGAAGTTCCGGGACTCTATGGCTACACCTTC. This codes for CASSLEVPGLYGYTF.